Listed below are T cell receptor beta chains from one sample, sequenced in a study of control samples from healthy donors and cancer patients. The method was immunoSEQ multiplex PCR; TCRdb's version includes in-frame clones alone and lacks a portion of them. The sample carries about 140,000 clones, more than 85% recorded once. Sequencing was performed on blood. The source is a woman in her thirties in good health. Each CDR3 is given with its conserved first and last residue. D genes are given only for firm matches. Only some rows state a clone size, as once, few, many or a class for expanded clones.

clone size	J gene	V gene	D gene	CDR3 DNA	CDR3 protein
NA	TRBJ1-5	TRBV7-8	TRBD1	TGTGCCAGCAGCTTAGAAGGGGGCAGCAATCAGCCCCAGCATTTT	CASSLEGGSNQPQHF
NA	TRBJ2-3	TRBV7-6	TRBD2	TGTGCCAGCAGCGCACTAGCGGGAGGTTCGGTAGATACGCAGTATTTT	CASSALAGGSVDTQYF
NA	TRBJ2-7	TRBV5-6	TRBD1	TGTGCCAGCAGCGCCGGGACAGGGGCCTACGAGCAGTACTTC	CASSAGTGAYEQYF
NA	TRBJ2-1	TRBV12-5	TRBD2	TGTGCTAGTGGTTTGGTAAGGGATAGGCTAGCGGGACCCAATGAGCAGTTCTTC	CASGLVRDRLAGPNEQFF
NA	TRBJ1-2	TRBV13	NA	TGTGCCAGCAGCCAATCCGCCCGACCTAACTATGGCTACACCTTC	CASSQSARPNYGYTF
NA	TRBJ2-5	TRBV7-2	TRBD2	TGTGCCAGCAGCTTAGGCGGGAGCAGGGTGTGGACCCAGTACTTC	CASSLGGSRVWTQYF
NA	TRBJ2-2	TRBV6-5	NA	TGTGCCAGCAGTTACTCTTTCGGGACTGACACCGGGGAGCTGTTTTTT	CASSYSFGTDTGELFF
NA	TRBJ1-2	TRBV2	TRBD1	TGTGCCAGCAGGGTAACAGGGGAAGGCTACACCTTC	CASRVTGEGYTF
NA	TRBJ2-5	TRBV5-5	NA	TGTGCCAGCAGCTTTCCCCCCCAAGAGACCCAGTACTTC	CASSFPPQETQYF
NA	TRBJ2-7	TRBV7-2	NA	TGTGCCAGCAGCTTAGGGAGGAGGGACTACGAGCAGTACTTC	CASSLGRRDYEQYF
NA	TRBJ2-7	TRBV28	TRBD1	TGTGCCAGCAGTAGGACAGGGGAATACGAGCAGTACTTC	CASSRTGEYEQYF
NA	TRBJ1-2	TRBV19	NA	TGTGCCAGTAGGGAGAATGTTGGCTACACCTTC	CASRENVGYTF
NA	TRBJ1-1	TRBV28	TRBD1	TGTGCCAGCATGAGCGGGACAGGGGCTTTCTTT	CASMSGTGAFF
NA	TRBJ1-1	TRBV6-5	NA	TGTGCCAGCGGGACAATTGACACTGAAGCTTTCTTT	CASGTIDTEAFF
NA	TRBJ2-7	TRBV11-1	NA	TGTGCCAGCAGCTTGGGGATACGGACAGTTGACTACGAGCAGTACTTC	CASSLGIRTVDYEQYF
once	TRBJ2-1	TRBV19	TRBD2	TGTGCCAGTAACCCGAGACTAGCGGGGTTCAATGAGCAGTTCTTC	CASNPRLAGFNEQFF
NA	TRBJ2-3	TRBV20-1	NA	TGCAGTGCAAGAATAACAGATACGCAGTATTTT	CSARITDTQYF
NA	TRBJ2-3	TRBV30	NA	TGTGCCTGGAGCTCTGCAGATACGCAGTATTTT	CAWSSADTQYF
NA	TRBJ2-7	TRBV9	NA	TGTGCCAGCAGCGTCGGACCCGACGGGGACTACGAGCAGTACTTC	CASSVGPDGDYEQYF
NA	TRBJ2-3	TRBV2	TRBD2	TGTGCCAGCAGTGGGCCGGGAGGTCGCACAGATACGCAGTATTTT	CASSGPGGRTDTQYF
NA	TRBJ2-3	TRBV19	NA	TGTGCCAGTAGTATGGTGTACGGGCAAAGCACAGATACGCAGTATTTT	CASSMVYGQSTDTQYF
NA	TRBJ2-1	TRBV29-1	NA	TGCAGCGTTGTAGACAGGATGTCCTACAATGAGCAGTTCTTC	CSVVDRMSYNEQFF